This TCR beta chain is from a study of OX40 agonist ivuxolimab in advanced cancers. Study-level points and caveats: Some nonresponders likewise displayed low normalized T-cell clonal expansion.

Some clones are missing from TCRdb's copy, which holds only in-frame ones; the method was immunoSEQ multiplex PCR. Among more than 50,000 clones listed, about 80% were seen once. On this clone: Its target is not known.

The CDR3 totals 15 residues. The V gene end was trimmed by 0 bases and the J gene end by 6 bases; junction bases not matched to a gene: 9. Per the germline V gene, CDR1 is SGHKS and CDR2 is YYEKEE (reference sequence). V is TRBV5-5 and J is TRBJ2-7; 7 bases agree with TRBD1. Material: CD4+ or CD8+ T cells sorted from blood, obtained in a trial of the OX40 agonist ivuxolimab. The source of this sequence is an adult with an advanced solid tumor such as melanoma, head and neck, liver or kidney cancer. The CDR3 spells CASSLEQGQTPEQYF. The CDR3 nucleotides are TGTGCCAGCAGCTTGGAACAGGGGCAGACTCCCGAGCAGTACTTC.